What follows describes a single TCR beta chain. The source of the sample is a study of blood T cell repertoires in COVID-19. About the research overall: Nucleic acid was either cDNA or gDNA, and it came from T cells, B-cell-depleted T cells, or PBMCs.

Repertoires were generated with immunoSEQ multiplex PCR, while TCRdb's copy carries only in-frame clones and drops some. The sample records 300,000 to 350,000 clones, about nine tenths being singletons. Seattle patient enrollment occurred during active infection, with longitudinal follow-up thereafter. The receptor was isolated from a woman aged 60-70 years with COVID-19, enrolled during active disease. Material: peripheral blood.

The CDR3 DNA reads as TGTGCCAGCAGTCCTCCCCCTCAGGGGGGCCCCCAGCATTTT. Its protein product is CASSPPPQGGPQHF. The chain recombines TRBV6-6 with TRBJ1-5; 7 nucleotides match TRBD1. Per germline, CDR1 MNHNY and CDR2 SVGAGI (reference sequence). V was clipped by 5 bases and J by 10 bases; unmatched bases: 11. The CDR3 runs 14 residues.